Below, 30 T cell receptor beta chains from the same sample are listed, as sequenced in a study of glioma-infiltrating T cells after dendritic cell vaccination (dated by TCRdb to the mid-2010s). Library creation used the immunoSEQ multiplex PCR assay. TCRdb's version of the immuneACCESS table is confined to in-frame rearrangements and falls short of the full clone set. An unresolved V gene accounts for under half of the shortfall where checked; the remainder is of unknown origin. The sample table records around 89,000 clones; about nine tenths of these occur just once. Approximately 14% of the sample lies in the top ten. The input for sequencing was blood, taken before dendritic cell vaccination. These TCRs come from a human donor with glioblastoma.

The V and J genes are TRBV5-8 and TRBJ1-2; D uncertain. The germline CDR1 and CDR2 sequences are SGHTS and YDEGEE. The CDR3 is 13 amino acids. V shed 1 base and J shed 5 bases, with 9 bases lying between them. The DNA for the CDR3 is TGTGCCAGCAGCTTGTGGACTTCTTATGGCTACACCTTC. This encodes CASSLWTSYGYTF.

CDR3 amino acids: CASSLNLAGGYEQYF. CDR3 sequence (DNA): TGCGCCAGCAGCTTGAATTTGGCAGGGGGATACGAGCAGTACTTC. The J gene is TRBJ2-7, the V gene TRBV5-1; 7 bases fit TRBD1. Germline CDR1 and CDR2: SGHRS and YFSETQ. After removal of 1 base from V and 4 bases from J, the junction contained 8 bases not matched to a gene. The CDR3 runs 15 residues.

The chain carries TRBV10-3 and TRBJ2-1; perhaps TRBD1 as D (7 bases). The CDR3 totals 16 residues. Trimming shortened V by 0 bases and J by 2 bases, and 11 bases separated the two germline ends. Per the germline V gene, CDR1 is ENHRY and CDR2 is SYGVKD. CDR3 sequence: CAISESAGGTYNEQFF. DNA of the CDR3: TGTGCCATCAGTGAGTCTGCAGGGGGGACCTACAATGAGCAGTTCTTC.

The gene calls are TRBV28 and TRBJ1-5; 7 bases line up with TRBD1. CDR3 length: 14 residues. Trimming at V came to 2 bases and at J to 3 bases, leaving 1 base not matched to a gene. CDR1 is MDHEN and CDR2 is SYDVKM in the germline V gene. The CDR3 sequence: CASSLGQANQPQHF. For the CDR3, the DNA is TGTGCCAGCAGTTTAGGACAGGCCAATCAGCCCCAGCATTTT.

The chain uses TRBV11-3 and TRBJ2-3, with 10 bases identical to TRBD2. The germline V gene encodes CDR1 SGHNT and CDR2 YENEEA. This CDR3 has 17 amino acids. V shed 4 bases and J 5 bases; nucleotides not matched to a gene: 12. CDR3 nucleotides: TGTGCCAGCAGCTCAGAACCTAGCGGGAGTGTGAAAGATACGCAGTATTTT. This gives the protein CASSSEPSGSVKDTQYF.

The chain combines TRBV2 with TRBJ2-5, with 9 bases identical to TRBD2. The CDR3 extends over 15 amino acids. CDR1 is SNHLY, CDR2 FYNNEI, per germline. The trim removed 3 bases at V and 2 bases at J, leaving 4 bases unmatched. The CDR3 region is CASSEVAGVQETQYF. As DNA, the CDR3 is TGTGCCAGCAGTGAGGTAGCGGGGGTACAAGAGACCCAGTACTTC.

CDR3 sequence: CASSRTGNSGNTIYF. DNA of the CDR3: TGTGCCAGCAGTCGTACAGGGAACTCTGGAAACACCATATATTTT. The rearrangement links TRBV6-1 to TRBJ1-3, with D maybe TRBD1 (6 bases). CDR3 length: 15 amino acids. Germline CDR1 MNHNS, CDR2 SASEGT. V lost 5 bases, J lost 0 bases, and 11 bases lay in between.

V is TRBV19 and J is TRBJ1-2; 10 bases map to TRBD1. J was trimmed by 1 base and V by 6 bases; bases with no gene match: 2. Germline CDR1 is LNHDA and CDR2 is SQIVND (reference sequence). This CDR3 region has 14 residues. The CDR3 loop reads CASRWTGGNYGYTF. DNA for the CDR3: TGTGCCAGTAGATGGACAGGGGGTAACTATGGCTACACCTTC.

V is TRBV11-2 and J is TRBJ2-1, with 12 bases aligning to TRBD1. Germline V gene lookup returns CDR1 SGHAT and CDR2 FQNNGV. The CDR3 runs to 16 residues. The trim removed 5 bases at V and 9 bases at J, leaving 11 bases unmatched. In nucleotides, the CDR3 is TGTGCCAGCAGCCTAGCCGGGACAGGGGGCAAGAGTGAGCAGTTCTTC. This codes for CASSLAGTGGKSEQFF.

This chain joins TRBV27 and TRBJ2-7, with a tentative D call TRBD2 (7 bases). Germline V lookup: CDR1 MNHEY, CDR2 SMNVEV (reference sequence). The V end lost 5 bases, the J end lost 3 bases, and 14 bases lay between the germline ends. The CDR3 consists of 14 residues. The CDR3 sequence: CASSQRGAIYEQYF. As DNA, the CDR3 is TGTGCCAGCAGTCAACGGGGGGCGATCTACGAGCAGTACTTC.

The chain has TRBV6-1 and TRBJ1-6, with D unresolved. The V gene lost 1 base and the J gene lost 6 bases, with 10 bases spanning the gap. CDR3 length: 15 amino acids. The germline V gene encodes CDR1 MNHNS and CDR2 SASEGT. This chain's CDR3 is CASSEVARGNSPLHF. The CDR3 region has the DNA TGTGCCAGCAGTGAAGTGGCACGAGGTAATTCACCCCTCCACTTT.

The chain combines TRBV18 with TRBJ2-3; TRBD2 matches 7 bases. Germline lookup yields CDR1 KGHSH and CDR2 LQKENI. The CDR3 sequence is 16 residues long. Trimming removed 3 bases from V and 0 bases from J; junction bases left unmatched: 6. Written as DNA, the CDR3 is TGTGCCAGCTCACCTTCTCCAGCGGGGAGCACAGATACGCAGTATTTT. Its protein is CASSPSPAGSTDTQYF.

The V and J genes are TRBV15 and TRBJ2-5; a possible D gene is TRBD2 (6 bases). The germline V and J ends were trimmed by 7 bases and 7 bases, with 16 bases remaining between them. CDR1 and CDR2 from the germline V gene are LNHNV and YYDKDF (reference sequence). There are 13 residues in the CDR3. Here the CDR3 reads CATKSGSFGTQYF. CDR3 DNA: TGTGCCACCAAATCCGGGAGTTTCGGGACCCAGTACTTC.

This clone was seen a few times. The chain couples TRBV19 to TRBJ2-2, with TRBD2 identical over 13 bases. With V trimmed by 4 bases and J by 1 base, 0 bases remained unmatched. The length of the CDR3 is 16 residues. Germline CDR1 LNHDA, CDR2 SQIVND (reference sequence). The CDR3 region is CASSRLAGGNTGELFF. The CDR3 DNA follows: TGTGCCAGTAGTAGACTAGCGGGGGGGAACACCGGGGAGCTGTTTTTT.

V gene TRBV28 combines with J gene TRBJ1-2, with TRBD1 matching over 8 bases. The CDR3 length is 13 residues. The germline gives CDR1 MDHEN, CDR2 SYDVKM. V shed 5 bases, J shed 4 bases, and the junction held 3 bases outside the gene matches. The CDR3 region is CASSIGQGYGYTF. In DNA, the CDR3 is TGTGCCAGCAGTATAGGACAGGGCTATGGCTACACCTTC.

The gene calls are TRBV5-1 and TRBJ2-2; TRBD1 matches 8 bases. V was clipped by 4 bases and J by 8 bases; unmatched bases: 22. Germline V gives CDR1 SGHRS, CDR2 YFSETQ. The length of the CDR3 is 19 residues. CDR3 residues: CASSGGVLGQASHGGELFF. In DNA, the CDR3 is TGCGCCAGCAGCGGAGGAGTCTTGGGACAGGCGTCTCATGGAGGGGAGCTGTTTTTT.

The genes are TRBV7-3 and TRBJ1-1; the D is unclear. The V end was cut by 1 base, the J end by 4 bases, with 4 bases between. This CDR3 has 12 amino acids. The V gene's germline CDR1 is SGHTA and CDR2 FQGTGA. In DNA form, the CDR3 reads TGTGCCAGCAGCTTAAGCGGCACTGAAGCTTTCTTT. Its translation is CASSLSGTEAFF.

The chain has TRBV6-1 and TRBJ2-2, with D possibly being TRBD1 (5 bases). CDR1 is MNHNS and CDR2 is SASEGT in the germline V gene. V was cut by 0 bases and J by 1 base, with 9 bases left in between. CDR3 length: 16 residues. CDR3 amino acids: CASSEAGRVNTGELFF. The CDR3 DNA follows: TGTGCCAGCAGTGAAGCGGGCAGGGTGAACACCGGGGAGCTGTTTTTT.

DNA of the CDR3: TGTGCCTGCCCCACTGGGACAGGGGGGGTCGGGGAGCTGTTTTTT. This gives the protein CACPTGTGGVGELFF. The chain uses TRBV30 and TRBJ2-2; the match to TRBD1 covers 11 bases. V shed 6 bases and J 7 bases; nucleotides not matched to a gene: 10. Looked up from germline, CDR1 is GTSNPN and CDR2 is SVGIG (reference sequence). CDR3 length equals 15 residues.

This clone was recorded only once. The chain employs TRBV27 and TRBJ2-5, with TRBD1 as a possible D gene (5 bases). V was trimmed by 1 base and J by 5 bases, leaving 11 bases between them. The CDR3 contains 14 residues. CDR1 and CDR2 (germline): MNHEY, SMNVEV (reference sequence). The CDR3 DNA is TGTGCCAGCAGTTTATGGGCAGGGTTGGAGACCCAGTACTTC. Amino acid sequence: CASSLWAGLETQYF.

V gene TRBV5-6 combines with J gene TRBJ2-3, with TRBD2 matching 7 bases. The junction had 14 bases not matched to a gene; V was cut back by 3 bases and J by 1 base. This CDR3 contains 18 residues. The germline CDR1 and CDR2 sequences are SGHDT and YYEEEE. CDR3 bases: TGTGCCAGCAGCTCGACAACTGGTCCTAGCGGAGGCACAGATACGCAGTATTTT. This codes for CASSSTTGPSGGTDTQYF.

This clone was detected once. The rearrangement joins TRBV5-1 to TRBJ2-3; D gene ambiguous. Germline V gene lookup returns CDR1 SGHRS and CDR2 YFSETQ. V lost 0 bases and J lost 4, with 18 bases in between. The CDR3 covers 17 residues. CDR3 bases: TGCGCCAGCAGCTTGGTCCCTGCGGCGATCAGCGCAGATACGCAGTATTTT. This sequence encodes CASSLVPAAISADTQYF. The full variable domain, in which reference TRBV5-1 and TRBJ2-3 provide the parts outside the CDR3, is KAGVTQTPRYLIKTRGQQVTLSCSPISGHRSVSWYQQTPGQGLQFLFEYFSETQRNKGNFPGRFSGRQFSNSRSEMNVSTLELGDSALYLCASSLVPAAISADTQYFGPGTRLTVL.

This rearrangement joins TRBV27 to TRBJ2-1; D possibly corresponds to TRBD2 (5 bases). Germline assignment: CDR1 MNHEY and CDR2 SMNVEV (reference sequence). CDR3 size: 16 residues. The V gene lost 2 bases and the J gene lost 3 bases, with 14 bases spanning the gap. The CDR3 nucleotides read TGTGCCAGCAGTTTAGGTGGCGGACTGAGCTACAATGAGCAGTTCTTC. Its translation: CASSLGGGLSYNEQFF.

V is TRBV6-5 and J is TRBJ2-7; 8 positions match TRBD1. The CDR3 loop spans 16 amino acids. The V segment lost 0 bases and the J segment 2 bases; nucleotides outside the gene matches: 6. In germline, CDR1 is MNHEY, CDR2 SVGAGI. The CDR3 sequence: CASSYSNTDRAYEQYF. CDR3 coding DNA: TGTGCCAGCAGTTACTCGAACACGGACAGGGCCTACGAGCAGTACTTC.

This clone has just one count. The chain is built from TRBV19 and TRBJ1-5, with D uncertain. This CDR3 spans 14 amino acids. V was cut by 6 bases and J by 2 bases, with 11 bases left in between. Germline assignment: CDR1 LNHDA and CDR2 SQIVND (reference sequence). The DNA of the CDR3 is TGTGCCAGTAGAGACGAGGGTGGCAATCAGCCCCAGCATTTT. Its translation is CASRDEGGNQPQHF.

The chain joins TRBV29-1 to TRBJ2-1; D possibly corresponds to TRBD2 (7 bases). The CDR3 runs 13 residues. The V and J ends lost 0 bases and 14 bases respectively, with 17 bases between them. From germline, CDR1 is SQVTM and CDR2 ANQGSEA. CDR3 residues: CSVEEGGAGAEFF. In nucleotides, the CDR3 is TGCAGCGTTGAAGAGGGGGGGGCAGGGGCGGAGTTCTTC.

The rearrangement uses TRBV12-5 and TRBJ1-2; TRBD1 aligns across 7 bases. V was pared by 0 bases and J by 2 bases, with 9 bases of the junction left unmatched. The CDR3 runs 17 residues. In germline, CDR1 is LGHNT, CDR2 FRNRAP. The CDR3 here is CASGLVPSGGGNYGYTF. The DNA of the CDR3 is TGTGCTAGTGGTTTGGTACCATCAGGGGGAGGAAACTATGGCTACACCTTC.

The chain has TRBV28 and TRBJ1-4; 7 bases fit TRBD1. Germline V gives CDR1 MDHEN, CDR2 SYDVKM. Losses at the gene ends were 5 bases for V and 2 bases for J; bases not matched to a gene: 5. The CDR3 is 15 amino acids. For the CDR3, the DNA is TGTGCCAGCAGTCCGACAGGGAGTACTAATGAAAAACTGTTTTTT. Its protein product is CASSPTGSTNEKLFF.

The chain is built from TRBV19 and TRBJ1-1, with a tentative D call TRBD1 (6 bases). CDR3 size: 14 residues. The germline gives CDR1 LNHDA, CDR2 SQIVND (reference sequence). Trimming pared 3 bases from V and 1 base from J, leaving 9 bases between. In DNA form, the CDR3 reads TGTGCCAGTAGTATCGGGGGGCGGAACACTGAAGCTTTCTTT. Translation: CASSIGGRNTEAFF.

The DNA of the CDR3 is TGTGCCAGCAGTTACGGGCGGGTGGCGGGCTACGAGCAGTACTTC. Its protein is CASSYGRVAGYEQYF. This sequence joins TRBV6-5 and TRBJ2-7, with D possibly TRBD2 on 5 matching bases. Trimming took off 2 bases at V and 3 bases at J, with 14 bases between the two ends. The CDR3 has 15 residues. Per germline, CDR1 MNHEY and CDR2 SVGAGI.